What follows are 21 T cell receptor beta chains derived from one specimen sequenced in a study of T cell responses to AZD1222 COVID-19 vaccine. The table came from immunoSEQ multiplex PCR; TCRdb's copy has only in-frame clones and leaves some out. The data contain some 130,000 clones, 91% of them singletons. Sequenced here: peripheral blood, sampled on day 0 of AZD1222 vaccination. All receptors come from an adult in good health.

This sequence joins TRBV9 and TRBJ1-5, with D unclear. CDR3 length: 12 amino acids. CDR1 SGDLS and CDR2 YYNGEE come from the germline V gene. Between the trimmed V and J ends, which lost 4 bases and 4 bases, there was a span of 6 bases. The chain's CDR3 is CASSKGNQPQHF. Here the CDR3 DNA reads TGTGCCAGCAGCAAGGGAAATCAGCCCCAGCATTTT.

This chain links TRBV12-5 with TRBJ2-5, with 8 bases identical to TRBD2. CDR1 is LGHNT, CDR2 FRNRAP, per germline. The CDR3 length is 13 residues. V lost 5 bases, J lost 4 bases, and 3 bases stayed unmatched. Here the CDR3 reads CASGLGGGETQYF. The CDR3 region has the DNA TGTGCTAGTGGTCTCGGGGGGGGAGAGACCCAGTACTTC. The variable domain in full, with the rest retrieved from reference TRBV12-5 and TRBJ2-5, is DARVTQTPRHKVTEMGQEVTMRCQPILGHNTVFWYRQTMMQGLELLAYFRNRAPLDDSGMPKDRFSAEMPDATLATLKIQPSEPRDSAVYFCASGLGGGETQYFGPGTRLLVL.

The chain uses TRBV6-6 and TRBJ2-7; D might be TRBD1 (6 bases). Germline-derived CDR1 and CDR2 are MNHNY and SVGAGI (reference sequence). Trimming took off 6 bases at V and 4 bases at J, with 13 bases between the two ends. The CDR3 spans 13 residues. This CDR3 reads CASRNRVGYEQYF. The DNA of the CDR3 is TGTGCCAGCAGGAACAGGGTAGGGTACGAGCAGTACTTC.

CDR3 sequence reads: CASSWGASGGYTF. In DNA form, the CDR3 reads TGTGCCAGCAGTTGGGGAGCTTCGGGTGGCTACACCTTC. The gene calls are TRBV28 and TRBJ1-2; D gene uncertain. The CDR3 contains 13 residues. V lost 4 bases and J 7 bases, leaving 13 bases between the germline ends. CDR1 is MDHEN and CDR2 is SYDVKM in the germline V gene.

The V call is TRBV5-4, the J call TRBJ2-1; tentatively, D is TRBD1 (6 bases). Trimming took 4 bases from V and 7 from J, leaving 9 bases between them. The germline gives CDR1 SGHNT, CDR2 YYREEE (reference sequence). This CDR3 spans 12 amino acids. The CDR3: CASSHTGNEQFF. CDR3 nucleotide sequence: TGTGCCAGCAGCCATACAGGGAATGAGCAGTTCTTC.

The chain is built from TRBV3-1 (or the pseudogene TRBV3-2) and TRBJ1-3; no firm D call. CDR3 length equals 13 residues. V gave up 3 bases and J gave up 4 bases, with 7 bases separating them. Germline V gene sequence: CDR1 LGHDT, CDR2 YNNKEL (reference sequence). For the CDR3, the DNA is TGTGCCAGCAGCCAGCAGCGGGGAAACACCATATATTTT. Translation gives CASSQQRGNTIYF.

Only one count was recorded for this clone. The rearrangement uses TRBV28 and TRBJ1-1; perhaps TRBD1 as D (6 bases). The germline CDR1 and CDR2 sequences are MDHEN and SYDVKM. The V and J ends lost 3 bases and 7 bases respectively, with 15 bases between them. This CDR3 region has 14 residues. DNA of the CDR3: TGTGCCAGCAGTTTGACAGGATCTATCGATGAAGCTTTCTTT. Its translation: CASSLTGSIDEAFF.

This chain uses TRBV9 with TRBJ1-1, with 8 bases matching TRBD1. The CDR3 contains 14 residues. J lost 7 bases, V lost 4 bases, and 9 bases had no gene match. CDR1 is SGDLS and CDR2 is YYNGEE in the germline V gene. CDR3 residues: CASSLLDRDIEAFF. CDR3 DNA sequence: TGTGCCAGCAGCCTATTGGACAGGGACATTGAAGCTTTCTTT.

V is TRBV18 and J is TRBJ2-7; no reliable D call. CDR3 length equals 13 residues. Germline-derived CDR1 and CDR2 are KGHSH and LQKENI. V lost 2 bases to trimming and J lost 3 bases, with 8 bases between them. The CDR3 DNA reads TGTGCCAGCTCACCAACTGGAATCTACGAGCAGTACTTC. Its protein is CASSPTGIYEQYF. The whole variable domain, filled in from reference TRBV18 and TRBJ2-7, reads NAGVMQNPRHLVRRRGQEARLRCSPMKGHSHVYWYRQLPEEGLKFMVYLQKENIIDESGMPKERFSAEFPKEGPSILRIQQVVRGDSAAYFCASSPTGIYEQYFGPGTRLTVT.

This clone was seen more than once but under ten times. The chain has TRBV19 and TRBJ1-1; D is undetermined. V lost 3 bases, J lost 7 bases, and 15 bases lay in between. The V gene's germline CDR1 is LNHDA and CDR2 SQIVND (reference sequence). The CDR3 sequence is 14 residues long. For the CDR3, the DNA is TGTGCCAGTAGTATCAGTTCCGATTGGGGTGAAGCTTTCTTT. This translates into CASSISSDWGEAFF. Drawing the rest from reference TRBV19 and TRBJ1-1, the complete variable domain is DGGITQSPKYLFRKEGQNVTLSCEQNLNHDAMYWYRQDPGQGLRLIYYSQIVNDFQKGDIAEGYSVSREKKESFPLTVTSAQKNPTAFYLCASSISSDWGEAFFGQGTRLTVV.

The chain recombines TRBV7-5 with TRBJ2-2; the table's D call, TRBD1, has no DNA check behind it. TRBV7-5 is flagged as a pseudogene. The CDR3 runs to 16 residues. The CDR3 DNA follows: TGTGCCAGAAGCATTCGACAGGCCTCGGACACCGGGGAGCTGTTTTTT. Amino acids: CARSIRQASDTGELFF.

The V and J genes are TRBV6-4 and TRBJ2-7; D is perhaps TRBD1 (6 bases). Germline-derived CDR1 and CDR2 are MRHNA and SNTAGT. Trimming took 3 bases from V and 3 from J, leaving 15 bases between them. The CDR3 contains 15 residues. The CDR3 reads CASSELPGQLYEQYF. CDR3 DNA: TGTGCCAGCAGTGAACTTCCGGGACAACTCTACGAGCAGTACTTC.

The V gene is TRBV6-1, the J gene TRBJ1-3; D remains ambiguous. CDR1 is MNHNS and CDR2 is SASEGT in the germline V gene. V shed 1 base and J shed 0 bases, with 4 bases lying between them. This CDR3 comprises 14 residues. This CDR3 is CASSEVGSGNTIYF. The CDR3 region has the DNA TGTGCCAGCAGTGAAGTCGGCTCTGGAAACACCATATATTTT.

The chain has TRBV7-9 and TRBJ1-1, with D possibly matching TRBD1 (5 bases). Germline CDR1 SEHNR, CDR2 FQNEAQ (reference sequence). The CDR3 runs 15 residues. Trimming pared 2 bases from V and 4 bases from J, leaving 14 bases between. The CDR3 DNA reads TGTGCCAGCAGCTTATCCCAGAGGGGCGGCACTGAAGCTTTCTTT. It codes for CASSLSQRGGTEAFF.

CDR3 in DNA: TGTGCCAGCAGCCCCCTAGCGGGAGGCCTCTACGAGCAGTACTTC. It codes for CASSPLAGGLYEQYF. This chain uses TRBV3-1 (or the pseudogene TRBV3-2) with TRBJ2-7; 11 positions match TRBD2. The germline V gene encodes CDR1 LGHDT and CDR2 YNNKEL (reference sequence). J was trimmed by 3 bases and V by 4 bases; bases with no gene match: 5. The CDR3 consists of 15 residues.

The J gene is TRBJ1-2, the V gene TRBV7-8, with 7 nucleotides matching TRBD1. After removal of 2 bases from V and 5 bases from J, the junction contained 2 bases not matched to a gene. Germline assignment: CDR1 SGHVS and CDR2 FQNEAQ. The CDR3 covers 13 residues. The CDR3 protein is CASSLTGEYGYTF. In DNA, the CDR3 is TGTGCCAGCAGCTTAACAGGGGAGTATGGCTACACCTTC.

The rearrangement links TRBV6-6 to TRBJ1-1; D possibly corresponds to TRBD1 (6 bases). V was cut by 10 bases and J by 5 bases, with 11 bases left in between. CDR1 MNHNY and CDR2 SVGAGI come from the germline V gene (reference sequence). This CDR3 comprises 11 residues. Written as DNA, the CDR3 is TGTGCCACCAATCAGGGGACTGAAGCTTTCTTT. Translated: CATNQGTEAFF.

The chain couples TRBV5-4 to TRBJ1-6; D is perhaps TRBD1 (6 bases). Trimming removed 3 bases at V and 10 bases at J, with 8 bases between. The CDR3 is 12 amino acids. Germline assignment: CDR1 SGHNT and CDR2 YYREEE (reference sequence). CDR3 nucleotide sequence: TGTGCCAGCAGCTCCAGGGGCTCACCCCTCCACTTT. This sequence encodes CASSSRGSPLHF.

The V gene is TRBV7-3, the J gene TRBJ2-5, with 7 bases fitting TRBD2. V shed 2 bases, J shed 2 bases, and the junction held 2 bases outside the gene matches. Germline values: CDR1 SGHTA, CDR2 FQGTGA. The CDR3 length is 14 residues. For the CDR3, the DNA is TGTGCCAGCAGCTTAGTGGGGGGGCAAGAGACCCAGTACTTC. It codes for CASSLVGGQETQYF.

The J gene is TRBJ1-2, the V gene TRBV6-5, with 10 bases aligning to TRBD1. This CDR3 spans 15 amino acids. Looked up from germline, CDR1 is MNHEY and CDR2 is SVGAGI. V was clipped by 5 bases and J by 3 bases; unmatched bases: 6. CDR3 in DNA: TGTGCCAGCAGTAGCGACAGGGGGCCGGACTATGGCTACACCTTC. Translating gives CASSSDRGPDYGYTF.

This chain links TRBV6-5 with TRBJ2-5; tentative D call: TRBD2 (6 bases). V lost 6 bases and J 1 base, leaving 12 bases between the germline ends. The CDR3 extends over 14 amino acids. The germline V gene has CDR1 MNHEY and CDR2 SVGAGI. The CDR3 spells CASRGPGLQETQYF. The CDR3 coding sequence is TGTGCCAGCAGGGGTCCGGGACTCCAAGAGACCCAGTACTTC.